The rows below give T cell receptor beta chains drawn from one sample of a study of T cell responses to AZD1222 COVID-19 vaccine. TCRdb keeps only in-frame clones here, not all; method: immunoSEQ multiplex PCR. In the table there are under 150,000 clones, about nine tenths of which are singletons. The specimen comprised peripheral blood, sampled 28 days after the second AZD1222 dose. The origin of the receptors is an adult who received the AZD1222 COVID-19 vaccine. CDR3s include the opening cysteine and the closing phenylalanine or tryptophan. The order of the fields is CDR3 length, V gene, CDR3 protein.

>13|TRBV2
CASMTGRFGELFF
>15|TRBV28
CASSLSQEYSYEQYF
>17|TRBV19
CASSLRGLAANTGELFF
>13|TRBV5-1
CASSGGYQETQYF
>16|TRBV11-3
CASSRELAGGEETQYF
>15|TRBV7-2
CASSLAPRNPYEQYF
>16|TRBV27
CASSLRGTGRVDEQYF
>11|TRBV12-3/TRBV12-4
CASRAGNTIYF
>16|TRBV7-2
CASSREGLLNTGELFF
>14|TRBV7-3
CASSSPTGLTEAFF
>11|TRBV20-1
CSAPNGNTIYF
>14|TRBV28
CATRGGISYNEQFF
>13|TRBV12-3/TRBV12-4
CASSSFSNTEAFF
>12|TRBV19
CASSIPSAEAFF
>13|TRBV2
CASQDRRNQPQHF
>13|TRBV30
CACPGQGNSPLHF
>15|TRBV4-3
CASRPGTQPTGELFF
>14|TRBV28
CASVAGRNTGELFF
>13|TRBV19
CASRETGKETQYF
>13|TRBV15
CATSNQGAFEQFF
>18|TRBV7-6
CASSFMAGGGVQGETQYF
>14|TRBV5-8
CASSTGLTRGGYTF
>12|TRBV29-1
CSVDSGSETQYF
>16|TRBV20-1
CSASPDSPLRGNTIYF
>17|TRBV7-2
CASSTGTGSSGANVLTF
>11|TRBV10-3
CAIPSNSPLHF
>15|TRBV7-9
CASSRPLGGDYGYTF
>21|TRBV5-1
CASMKTGHGTSGIGAYNEQFF
>14|TRBV2
CASRPGTGSSEAFF